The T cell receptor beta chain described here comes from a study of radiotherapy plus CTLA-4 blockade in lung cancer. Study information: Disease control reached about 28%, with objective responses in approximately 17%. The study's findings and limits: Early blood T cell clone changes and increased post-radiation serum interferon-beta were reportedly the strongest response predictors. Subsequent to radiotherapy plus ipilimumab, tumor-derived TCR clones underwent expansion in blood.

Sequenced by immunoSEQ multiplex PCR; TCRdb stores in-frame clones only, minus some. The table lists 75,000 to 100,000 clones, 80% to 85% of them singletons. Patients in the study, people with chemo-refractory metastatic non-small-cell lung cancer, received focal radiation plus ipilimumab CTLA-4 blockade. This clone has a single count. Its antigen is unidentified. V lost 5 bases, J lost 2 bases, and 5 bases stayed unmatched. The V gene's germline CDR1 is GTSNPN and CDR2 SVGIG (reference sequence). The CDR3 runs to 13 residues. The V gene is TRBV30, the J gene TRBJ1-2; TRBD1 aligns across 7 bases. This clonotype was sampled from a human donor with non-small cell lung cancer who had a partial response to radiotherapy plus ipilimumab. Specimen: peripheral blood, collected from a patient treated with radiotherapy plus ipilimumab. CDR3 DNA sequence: TGTGCCTGGGCGAAACAGGGGAACTATGGCTACACCTTC. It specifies CAWAKQGNYGYTF. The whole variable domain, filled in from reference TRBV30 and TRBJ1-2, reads SQTIHQWPATLVQPVGSPLSLECTVEGTSNPNLYWYRQAAGRGLQLLFYSVGIGQISSEVPQNLSASRPQDRQFILSSKKLLLSDSGFYLCAWAKQGNYGYTFGSGTRLTVV.